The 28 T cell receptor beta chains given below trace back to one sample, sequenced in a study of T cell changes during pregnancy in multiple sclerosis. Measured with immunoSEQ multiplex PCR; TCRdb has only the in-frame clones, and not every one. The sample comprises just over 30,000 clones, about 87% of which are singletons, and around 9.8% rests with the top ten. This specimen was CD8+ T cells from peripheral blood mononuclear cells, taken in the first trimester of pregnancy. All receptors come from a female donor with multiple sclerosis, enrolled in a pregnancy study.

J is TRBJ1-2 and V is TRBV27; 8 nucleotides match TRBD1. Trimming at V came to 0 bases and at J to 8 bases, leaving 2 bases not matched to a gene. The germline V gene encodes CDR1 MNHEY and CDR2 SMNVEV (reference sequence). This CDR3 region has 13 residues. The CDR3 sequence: CASSLSSGGGYTF. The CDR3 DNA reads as TGTGCCAGCAGTTTATCGTCAGGGGGCGGCTACACCTTC.

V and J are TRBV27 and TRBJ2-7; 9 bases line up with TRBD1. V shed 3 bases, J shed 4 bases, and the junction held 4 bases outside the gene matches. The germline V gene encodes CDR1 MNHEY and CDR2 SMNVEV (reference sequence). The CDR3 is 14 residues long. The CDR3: CASSFTGTGYEQYF. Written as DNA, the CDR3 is TGTGCCAGCAGTTTCACCGGGACAGGGTACGAGCAGTACTTC.

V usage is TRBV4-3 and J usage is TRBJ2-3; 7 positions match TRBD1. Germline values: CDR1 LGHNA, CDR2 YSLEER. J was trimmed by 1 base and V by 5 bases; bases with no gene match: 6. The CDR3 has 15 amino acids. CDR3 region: CASSERTGGTDTQYF. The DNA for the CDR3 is TGCGCCAGCAGCGAAAGGACAGGCGGCACAGATACGCAGTATTTT.

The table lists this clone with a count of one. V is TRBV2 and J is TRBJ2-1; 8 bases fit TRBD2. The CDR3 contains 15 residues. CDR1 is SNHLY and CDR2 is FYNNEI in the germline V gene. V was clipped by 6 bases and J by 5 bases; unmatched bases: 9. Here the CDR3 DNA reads TGTGCCAGCAGAGACCCGGGACTAGAAGACAATGAGCAGTTCTTC. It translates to CASRDPGLEDNEQFF.

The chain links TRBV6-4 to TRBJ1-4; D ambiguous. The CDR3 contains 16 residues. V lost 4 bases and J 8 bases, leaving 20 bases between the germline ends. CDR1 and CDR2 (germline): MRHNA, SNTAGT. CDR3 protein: CASSVTDGEAFEKLFF. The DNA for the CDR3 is TGTGCCAGCAGTGTTACTGACGGGGAGGCTTTCGAAAAACTGTTTTTT.

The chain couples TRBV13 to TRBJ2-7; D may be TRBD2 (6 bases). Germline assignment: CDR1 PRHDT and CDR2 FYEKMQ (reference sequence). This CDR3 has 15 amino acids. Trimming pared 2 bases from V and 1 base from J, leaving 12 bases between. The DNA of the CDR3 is TGTGCCAGCAGCTTATTAGCGGAGGGTTCCTACGAGCAGTACTTC. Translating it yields CASSLLAEGSYEQYF.

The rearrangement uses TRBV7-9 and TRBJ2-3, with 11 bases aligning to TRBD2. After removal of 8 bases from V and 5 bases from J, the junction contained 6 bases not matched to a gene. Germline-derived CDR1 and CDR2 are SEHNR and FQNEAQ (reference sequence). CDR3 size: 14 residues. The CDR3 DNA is TGTGCCAGCGAACTAGCGGGAGTAGGAGATACGCAGTATTTT. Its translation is CASELAGVGDTQYF.

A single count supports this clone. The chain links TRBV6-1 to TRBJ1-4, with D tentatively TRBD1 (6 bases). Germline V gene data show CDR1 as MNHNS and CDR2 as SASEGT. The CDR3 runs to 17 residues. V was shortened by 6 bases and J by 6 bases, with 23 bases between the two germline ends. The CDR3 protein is CASREIQGPTGDEKLFF. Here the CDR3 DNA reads TGTGCCAGCAGGGAAATACAGGGCCCGACGGGCGATGAAAAACTGTTTTTT.

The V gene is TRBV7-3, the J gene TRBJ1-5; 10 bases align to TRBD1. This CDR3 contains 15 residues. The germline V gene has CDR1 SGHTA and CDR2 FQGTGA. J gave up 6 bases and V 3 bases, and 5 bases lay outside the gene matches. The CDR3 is CASSFPGTGVQPQHF. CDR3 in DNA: TGTGCCAGCAGCTTCCCCGGGACAGGGGTTCAGCCCCAGCATTTT.

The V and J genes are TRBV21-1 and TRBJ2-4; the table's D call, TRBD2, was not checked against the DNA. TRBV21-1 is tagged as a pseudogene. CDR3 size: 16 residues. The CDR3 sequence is CAIRELYGIFKNIQYF. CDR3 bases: TGTGCCATCAGAGAGTTGTACGGTATTTTTAAAAACATTCAGTACTTC.

The CDR3 loop is CASSQGLEFYEQYF. The CDR3 DNA reads as TGCGCCAGCAGCCAAGGACTAGAATTCTACGAGCAGTACTTC. This chain connects TRBV4-1 to TRBJ2-7, with D tentatively TRBD2 (6 bases). The CDR3 is 14 residues long. The V end was cut by 1 base, the J end by 3 bases, with 10 bases between. In germline, CDR1 is MGHRA, CDR2 YSYEKL.

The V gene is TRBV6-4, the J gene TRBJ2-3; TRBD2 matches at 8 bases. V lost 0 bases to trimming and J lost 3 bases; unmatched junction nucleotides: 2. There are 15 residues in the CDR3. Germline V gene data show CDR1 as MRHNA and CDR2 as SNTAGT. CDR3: CASSDSAGETDTQYF. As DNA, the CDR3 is TGTGCCAGCAGTGACTCAGCGGGAGAGACAGATACGCAGTATTTT.

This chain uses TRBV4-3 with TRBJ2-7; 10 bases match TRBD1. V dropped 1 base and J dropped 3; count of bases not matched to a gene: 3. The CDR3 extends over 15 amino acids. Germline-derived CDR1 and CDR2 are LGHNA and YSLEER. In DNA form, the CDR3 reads TGCGCCAGCAGCCAAGCCGGGACAGGGGACTACGAGCAGTACTTC. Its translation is CASSQAGTGDYEQYF.

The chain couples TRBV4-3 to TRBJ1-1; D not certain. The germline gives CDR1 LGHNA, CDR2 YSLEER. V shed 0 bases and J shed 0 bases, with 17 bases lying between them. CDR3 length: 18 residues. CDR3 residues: CASSQDPPQVGLNTEAFF. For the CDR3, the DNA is TGCGCCAGCAGCCAAGACCCCCCCCAGGTGGGCCTGAACACTGAAGCTTTCTTT.

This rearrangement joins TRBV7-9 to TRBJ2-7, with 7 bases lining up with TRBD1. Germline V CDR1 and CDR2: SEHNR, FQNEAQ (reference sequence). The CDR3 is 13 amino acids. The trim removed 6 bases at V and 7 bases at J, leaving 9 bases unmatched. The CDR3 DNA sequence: TGTGCCAGCAGTTACGGACAGGATTGGGAGCAGTACTTC. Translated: CASSYGQDWEQYF. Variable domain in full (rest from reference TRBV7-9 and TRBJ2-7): DTGVSQNPRHKITKRGQNVTFRCDPISEHNRLYWYRQTLGQGPEFLTYFQNEAQLEKSRLLSDRFSAERPKGSFSTLEIQRTEQGDSAMYLCASSYGQDWEQYFGPGTRLTVT.

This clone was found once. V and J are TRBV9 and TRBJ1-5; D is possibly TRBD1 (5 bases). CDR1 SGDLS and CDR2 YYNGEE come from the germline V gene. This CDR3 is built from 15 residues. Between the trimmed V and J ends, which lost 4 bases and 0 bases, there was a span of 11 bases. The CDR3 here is CASSPGSNSNQPQHF. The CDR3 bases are TGTGCCAGCAGCCCAGGGTCGAATAGCAATCAGCCCCAGCATTTT.

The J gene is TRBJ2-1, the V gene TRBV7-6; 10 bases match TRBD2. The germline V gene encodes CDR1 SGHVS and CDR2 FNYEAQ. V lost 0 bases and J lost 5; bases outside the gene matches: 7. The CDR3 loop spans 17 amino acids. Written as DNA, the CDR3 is TGTGCCAGCAGCTTAGCAGCTAGCGGGAGAATCCACAATGAGCAGTTCTTC. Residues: CASSLAASGRIHNEQFF.

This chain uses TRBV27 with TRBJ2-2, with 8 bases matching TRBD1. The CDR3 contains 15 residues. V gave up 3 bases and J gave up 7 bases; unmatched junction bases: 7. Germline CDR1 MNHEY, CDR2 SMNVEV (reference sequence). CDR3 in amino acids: CASSFIQGAIGELFF. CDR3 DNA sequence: TGTGCCAGCAGTTTTATCCAGGGGGCGATCGGGGAGCTGTTTTTT.

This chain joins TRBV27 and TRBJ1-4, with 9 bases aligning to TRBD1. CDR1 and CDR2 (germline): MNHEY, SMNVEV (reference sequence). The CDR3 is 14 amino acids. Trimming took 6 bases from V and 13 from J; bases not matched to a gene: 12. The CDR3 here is CASSYTGTGTPLFF. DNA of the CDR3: TGTGCCAGCAGCTATACCGGGACAGGGACCCCACTGTTTTTT. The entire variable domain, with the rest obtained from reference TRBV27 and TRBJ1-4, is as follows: EAQVTQNPRYLITVTGKKLTVTCSQNMNHEYMSWYRQDPGLGLRQIYYSMNVEVTDKGDVPEGYKVSRKEKRNFPLILESPSPNQTSLYFCASSYTGTGTPLFFGSGTQLSVL.

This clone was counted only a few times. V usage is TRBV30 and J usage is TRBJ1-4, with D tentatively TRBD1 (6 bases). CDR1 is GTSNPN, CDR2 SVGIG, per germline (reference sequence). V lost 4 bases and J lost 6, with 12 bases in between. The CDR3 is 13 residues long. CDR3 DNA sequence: TGTGCCTGGAATTCAGGGGTTGATGAAAAACTGTTTTTT. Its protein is CAWNSGVDEKLFF.

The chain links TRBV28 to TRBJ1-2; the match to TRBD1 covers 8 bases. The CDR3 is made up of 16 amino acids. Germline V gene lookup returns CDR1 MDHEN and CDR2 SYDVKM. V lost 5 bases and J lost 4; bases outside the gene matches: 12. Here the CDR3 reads CASSKFPGQDFYGYTF. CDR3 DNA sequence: TGTGCCAGCAGTAAGTTCCCGGGACAGGACTTCTATGGCTACACCTTC.

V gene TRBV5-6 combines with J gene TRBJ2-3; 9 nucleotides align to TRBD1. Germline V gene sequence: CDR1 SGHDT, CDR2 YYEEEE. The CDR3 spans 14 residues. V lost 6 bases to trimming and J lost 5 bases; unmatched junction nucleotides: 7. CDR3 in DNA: TGTGCCAGCAACTACGGGACAGGGCAAGATACGCAGTATTTT. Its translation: CASNYGTGQDTQYF.

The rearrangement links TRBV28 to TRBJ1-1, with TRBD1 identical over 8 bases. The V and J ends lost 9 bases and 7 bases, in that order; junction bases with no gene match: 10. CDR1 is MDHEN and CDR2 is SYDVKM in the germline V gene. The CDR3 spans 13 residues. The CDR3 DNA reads TGTGCCAGTGCCCCCCCAGGGGGCGATGAAGCTTTCTTT. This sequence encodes CASAPPGGDEAFF.

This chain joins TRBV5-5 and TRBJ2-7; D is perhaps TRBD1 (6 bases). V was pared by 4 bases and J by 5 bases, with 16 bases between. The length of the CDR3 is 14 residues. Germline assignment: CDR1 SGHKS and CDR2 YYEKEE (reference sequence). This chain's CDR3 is CASSLSQGQHEQYF. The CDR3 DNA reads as TGTGCCAGCAGCCTATCACAGGGACAACACGAGCAGTACTTC.

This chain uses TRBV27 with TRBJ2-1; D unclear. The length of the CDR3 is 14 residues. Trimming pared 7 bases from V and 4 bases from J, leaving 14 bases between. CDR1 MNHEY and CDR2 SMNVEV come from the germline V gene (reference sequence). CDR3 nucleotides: TGTGCCAGCAAGCTCCGGAGCTTTTACAATGAGCAGTTCTTC. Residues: CASKLRSFYNEQFF.

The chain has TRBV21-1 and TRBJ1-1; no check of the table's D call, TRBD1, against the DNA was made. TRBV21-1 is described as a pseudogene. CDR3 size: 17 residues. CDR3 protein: CASSKEDGAGSNTEAFF. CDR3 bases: TGTGCCAGCAGCAAAGAAGATGGCGCAGGGTCGAACACTGAAGCTTTCTTT.

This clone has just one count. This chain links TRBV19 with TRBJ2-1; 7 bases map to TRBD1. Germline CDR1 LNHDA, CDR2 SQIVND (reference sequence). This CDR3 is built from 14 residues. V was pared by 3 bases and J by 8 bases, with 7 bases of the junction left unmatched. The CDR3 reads CASSISRGIYEQFF. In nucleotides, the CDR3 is TGTGCCAGTAGTATTTCCAGGGGGATTTATGAGCAGTTCTTC.

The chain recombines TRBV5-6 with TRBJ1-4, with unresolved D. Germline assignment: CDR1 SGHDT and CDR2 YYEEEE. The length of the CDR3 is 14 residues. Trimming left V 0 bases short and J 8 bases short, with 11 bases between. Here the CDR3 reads CASSLGGFREKLFF. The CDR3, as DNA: TGTGCCAGCAGCTTGGGCGGGTTTAGGGAAAAACTGTTTTTT.